The sequence of this TCR beta chain was determined in a study of beta chain features in type 1 diabetes. Study-level findings and limits: Sequencing of cDNA might inflate the share of cells that strongly express TCR. Reduced insertions and increased deletions marked VDJ junctions in type 1 diabetes patients. Healthy donors had naive, central memory and Treg TCRB repertoires that appeared less similar than those seen among patients.

Markers CD45RO/CCR7/CD25/CD127/CD95/CD27 served to sort CD4+ naive, central memory, regulatory and stem cell-like memory cells. From germline, CDR1 is SGHTS and CDR2 YDEGEE. The V gene lost 6 bases and the J gene lost 4 bases, with 17 bases spanning the gap. CDR3 length: 14 amino acids. About this clone: Antigen: not known.

Isolated RNA was reverse transcribed in full, so expressed TCRB transcripts were sequenced. Data came from immunoSEQ multiplex PCR; TCRdb stores just in-frame clones and leaves some out. Among under 400,000 clones listed, roughly 12% were seen once. This TCR derives from a man between 18 and 35 years old in good health. Sequenced sample: naive CD4+ T cells from blood. This sequence joins TRBV5-8 and TRBJ2-7; D perhaps matches TRBD2 (6 bases). The DNA for the CDR3 is TGTGCCAGCAACAAAGGGACTCCGTCGTACGAGCAGTACTTC. Protein: CASNKGTPSYEQYF.